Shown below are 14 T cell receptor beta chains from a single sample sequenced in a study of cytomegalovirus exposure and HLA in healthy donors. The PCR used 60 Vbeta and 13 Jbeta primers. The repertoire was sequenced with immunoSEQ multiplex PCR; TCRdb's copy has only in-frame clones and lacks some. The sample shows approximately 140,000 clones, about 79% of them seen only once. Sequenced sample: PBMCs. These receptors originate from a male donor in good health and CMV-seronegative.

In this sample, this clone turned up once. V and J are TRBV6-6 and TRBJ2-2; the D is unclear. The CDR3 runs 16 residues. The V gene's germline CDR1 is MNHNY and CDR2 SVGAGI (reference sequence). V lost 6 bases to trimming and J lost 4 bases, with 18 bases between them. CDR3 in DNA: TGTGCCAGCAGAACACCCCTGGGCGACCTCACCGGGGAGCTGTTTTTT. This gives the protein CASRTPLGDLTGELFF.

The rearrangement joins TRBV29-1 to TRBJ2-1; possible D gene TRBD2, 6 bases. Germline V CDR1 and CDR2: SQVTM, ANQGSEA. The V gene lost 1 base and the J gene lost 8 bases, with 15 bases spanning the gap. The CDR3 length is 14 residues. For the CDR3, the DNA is TGCAGCGTTGAAGGGGGCGGCAGGGAGGATGAGCAGTTCTTC. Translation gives CSVEGGGREDEQFF.

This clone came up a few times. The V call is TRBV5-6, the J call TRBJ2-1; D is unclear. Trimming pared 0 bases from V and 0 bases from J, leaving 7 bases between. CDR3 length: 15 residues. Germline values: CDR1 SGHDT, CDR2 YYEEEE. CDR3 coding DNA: TGTGCCAGCAGCTTGGGCTGGAGCTCCTACAATGAGCAGTTCTTC. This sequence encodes CASSLGWSSYNEQFF.

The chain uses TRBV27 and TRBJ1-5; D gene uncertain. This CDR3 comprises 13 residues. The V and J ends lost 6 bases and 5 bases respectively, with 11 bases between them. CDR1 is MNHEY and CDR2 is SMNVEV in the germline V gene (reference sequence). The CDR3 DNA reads TGTGCCAGCAGCTCCAGGTGGGATCAGCCCCAGCATTTT. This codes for CASSSRWDQPQHF.

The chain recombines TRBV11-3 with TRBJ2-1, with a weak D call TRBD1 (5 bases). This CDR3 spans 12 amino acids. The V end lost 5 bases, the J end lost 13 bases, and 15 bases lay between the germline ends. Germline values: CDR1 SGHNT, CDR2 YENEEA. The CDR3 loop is CASSPGDSAQFF. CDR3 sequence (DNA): TGTGCCAGCAGCCCAGGCGACAGTGCTCAGTTCTTC.

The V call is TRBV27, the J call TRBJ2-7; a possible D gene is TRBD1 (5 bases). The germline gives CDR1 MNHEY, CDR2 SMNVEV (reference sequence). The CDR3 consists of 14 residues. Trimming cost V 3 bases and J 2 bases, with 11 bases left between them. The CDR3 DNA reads TGTGCCAGCAGTTTTCAGGGTTCTACCTACGAGCAGTACTTC. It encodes CASSFQGSTYEQYF.

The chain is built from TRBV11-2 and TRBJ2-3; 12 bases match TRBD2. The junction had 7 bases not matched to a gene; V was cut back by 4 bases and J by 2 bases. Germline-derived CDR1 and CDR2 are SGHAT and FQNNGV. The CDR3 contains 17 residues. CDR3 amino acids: CASSSGTSGLYTDTQYF. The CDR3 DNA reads TGTGCCAGCAGCTCGGGGACTAGCGGGCTTTACACAGATACGCAGTATTTT.

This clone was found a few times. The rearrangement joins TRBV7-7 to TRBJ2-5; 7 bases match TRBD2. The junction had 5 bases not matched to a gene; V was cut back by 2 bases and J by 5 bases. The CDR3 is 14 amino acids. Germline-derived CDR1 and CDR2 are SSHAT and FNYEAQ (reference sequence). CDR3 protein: CASSLNGRSETQYF. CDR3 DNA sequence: TGTGCCAGCAGCTTAAACGGGAGGAGCGAGACCCAGTACTTC. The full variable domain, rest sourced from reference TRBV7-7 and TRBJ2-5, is GAGVSQSPRYKVTKRGQDVTLRCDPISSHATLYWYQQALGQGPEFLTYFNYEAQPDKSGLPSDRFSAERPEGSISTLTIQRTEQRDSAMYRCASSLNGRSETQYFGPGTRLLVL.

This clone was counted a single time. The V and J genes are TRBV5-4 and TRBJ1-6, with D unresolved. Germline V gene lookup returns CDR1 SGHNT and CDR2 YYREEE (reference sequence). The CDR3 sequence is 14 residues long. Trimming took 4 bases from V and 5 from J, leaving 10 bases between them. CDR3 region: CASSLEVNNSPLHF. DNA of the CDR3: TGTGCCAGCAGCCTCGAGGTGAATAATTCACCCCTCCACTTT.

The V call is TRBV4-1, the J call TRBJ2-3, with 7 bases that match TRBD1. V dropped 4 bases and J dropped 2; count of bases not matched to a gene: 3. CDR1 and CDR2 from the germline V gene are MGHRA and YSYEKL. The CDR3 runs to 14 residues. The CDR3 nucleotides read TGCGCCAGCAGCCTTCAGGGGGACACAGATACGCAGTATTTT. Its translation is CASSLQGDTDTQYF.

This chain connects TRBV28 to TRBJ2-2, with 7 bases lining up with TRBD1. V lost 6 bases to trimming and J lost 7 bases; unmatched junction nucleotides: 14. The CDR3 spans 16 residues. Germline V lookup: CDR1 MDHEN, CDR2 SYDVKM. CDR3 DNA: TGTGCCAGCAGCAGCGACAGGGAGAAGCATGGCGGGGAGCTGTTTTTT. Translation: CASSSDREKHGGELFF.

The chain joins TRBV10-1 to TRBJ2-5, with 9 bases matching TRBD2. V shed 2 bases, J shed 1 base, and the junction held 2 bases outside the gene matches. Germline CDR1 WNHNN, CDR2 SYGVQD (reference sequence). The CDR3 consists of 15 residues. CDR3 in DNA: TGCGCCAGCAGTGAGATAGCGGGGGTCCAAGAGACCCAGTACTTC. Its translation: CASSEIAGVQETQYF.

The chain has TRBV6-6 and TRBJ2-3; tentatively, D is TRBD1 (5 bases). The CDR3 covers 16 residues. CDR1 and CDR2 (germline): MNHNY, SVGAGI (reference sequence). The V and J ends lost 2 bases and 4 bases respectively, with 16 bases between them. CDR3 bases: TGTGCCAGCAGTTACAAGGGGCAACATGCCCCAGATACGCAGTATTTT. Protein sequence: CASSYKGQHAPDTQYF.

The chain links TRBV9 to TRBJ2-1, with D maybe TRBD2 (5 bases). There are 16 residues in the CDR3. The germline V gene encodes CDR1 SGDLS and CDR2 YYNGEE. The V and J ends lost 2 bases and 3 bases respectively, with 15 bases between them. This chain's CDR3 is CASSVLGSYNYNEQFF. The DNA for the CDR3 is TGTGCCAGCAGCGTCTTGGGGAGTTATAACTACAATGAGCAGTTCTTC.